The 31 T cell receptor beta chains below come from one sample, sequenced in a study of T cell responses to AZD1222 COVID-19 vaccine (dated by TCRdb to the early 2020s). Library method: the immunoSEQ multiplex PCR assay. This immuneACCESS table, as held by TCRdb, lists in-frame sequences with V and J called but not all clones. Of the missing ones, under half trace to an unresolved V gene in checked studies; the others have no known cause. Present in this sample are roughly 100,000 clones, approximately 84% of which were seen just once. The top ten constitute over 15% of the sample. In the paper's terms, the time point label means: baseline before first vaccination. This material consisted of peripheral blood, taken on day 0 of AZD1222 vaccination. The receptors were gathered from an adult in good health.

The V gene is TRBV11-3, the J gene TRBJ1-4; 8 nucleotides agree with TRBD1. The CDR3 consists of 14 residues. V trimming: 4 bases; J trimming: 7 bases; junction bases outside the gene matches: 5. Looked up from germline, CDR1 is SGHNT and CDR2 is YENEEA. The CDR3 nucleotides read TGTGCCAGCAGCTCCAGGGGGCCTGGTGAAAAACTGTTTTTT. Its translation is CASSSRGPGEKLFF.

This clone was seen a few times. The chain joins TRBV4-1 to TRBJ2-7, with D possibly matching TRBD2 (5 bases). The V end was cut by 1 base, the J end by 2 bases, with 15 bases between. CDR3 size: 16 residues. Germline lookup yields CDR1 MGHRA and CDR2 YSYEKL. The CDR3 loop is CASSQGSGRGAYEQYF. The CDR3 nucleotides are TGCGCCAGCAGCCAAGGGTCTGGTCGGGGTGCCTACGAGCAGTACTTC.

The J gene is TRBJ2-7, the V gene TRBV21-1; TRBD2 was called by the table and not checked on the DNA. TRBV21-1 is classified as a pseudogene. The CDR3 has 17 residues. The CDR3 protein is CASSRLVSGRNSYEQYF. DNA for the CDR3: TGTGCCAGCAGCCGGCTGGTTAGCGGGCGAAATTCCTACGAGCAGTACTTC.

The rearrangement joins TRBV6-2 or TRBV6-3 to TRBJ1-5; D possibly corresponds to TRBD1 (5 bases). This CDR3 comprises 16 residues. V was pared by 0 bases and J by 6 bases, with 15 bases between. CDR1 is MNHEY, CDR2 SVGEGT, per germline. CDR3 DNA sequence: TGTGCCAGCAGTTACTCTACCGGGACCCGGGGTCAGCCCCAGCATTTT. Encoded protein: CASSYSTGTRGQPQHF.

A single count supports this clone. The V gene is TRBV5-3, the J gene TRBJ1-2; TRBD1 agrees at 7 bases. TRBV5-3 is noted as an ORF with a role that remains uncertain. The ends lost 5 bases at V and 4 bases at J; junction bases unmatched: 5. There are 13 residues in the CDR3. CDR3 sequence reads: CARSFRQGYGYTF. CDR3 in DNA: TGTGCCAGAAGTTTTAGACAGGGCTATGGCTACACCTTC.

The J gene is TRBJ2-3, the V gene TRBV5-4, with D perhaps TRBD1 (6 bases). Looked up from germline, CDR1 is SGHNT and CDR2 is YYREEE (reference sequence). Between the trimmed V and J ends, which lost 0 bases and 6 bases, there was a span of 14 bases. This CDR3 spans 15 amino acids. CDR3 DNA: TGTGCCAGCAGCTTGGAGAACAGGGATAGGGATACGCAGTATTTT. Its protein is CASSLENRDRDTQYF.

The chain has TRBV2 and TRBJ1-1, with D perhaps TRBD1 (5 bases). V lost 6 bases, J lost 4 bases, and 18 bases lay in between. The CDR3 runs 15 residues. CDR1 and CDR2 (germline): SNHLY, FYNNEI. The CDR3 is CASSPLGTVGTEAFF. The CDR3 DNA sequence: TGTGCCAGCAGCCCCTTGGGGACCGTGGGCACTGAAGCTTTCTTT. Variable domain in full (rest from reference TRBV2 and TRBJ1-1): EPEVTQTPSHQVTQMGQEVILRCVPISNHLYFYWYRQILGQKVEFLVSFYNNEISEKSEIFDDQFSVERPDGSNFTLKIRSTKLEDSAMYFCASSPLGTVGTEAFFGQGTRLTVV.

The chain carries TRBV7-9 and TRBJ1-6; D may be TRBD1 (5 bases). CDR1 is SEHNR and CDR2 is FQNEAQ in the germline V gene (reference sequence). The CDR3 extends over 14 amino acids. V lost 3 bases and J lost 8, with 11 bases in between. The CDR3, as DNA: TGTGCCAGCAGCTTCGAGGGCAGGGATTCACCCCTCCACTTT. Amino acids: CASSFEGRDSPLHF.

The sample holds many counts of this clone. The chain carries TRBV19 and TRBJ2-7; 8 nucleotides line up with TRBD2. V was pared by 5 bases and J by 1 base, with 7 bases of the junction left unmatched. The germline CDR1 and CDR2 sequences are LNHDA and SQIVND (reference sequence). The CDR3 is 15 amino acids. The CDR3 region is CASSFAGGASYEQYF. Here the CDR3 DNA reads TGTGCCAGTAGTTTTGCCGGGGGGGCGTCCTACGAGCAGTACTTC.

The rearrangement joins TRBV2 to TRBJ1-6, with D perhaps matching TRBD1 (6 bases). V was cut by 6 bases and J by 7 bases, with 19 bases left in between. CDR1 is SNHLY, CDR2 FYNNEI, per germline. CDR3 length equals 16 residues. Here the CDR3 reads CASSYAMTGSNSPLHF. The CDR3 DNA follows: TGTGCCAGCAGCTACGCGATGACAGGTTCGAATTCACCCCTCCACTTT.

The table lists this clone with a count of one. V is TRBV4-2 and J is TRBJ1-4, with D maybe TRBD1 (5 bases). Between the trimmed V and J ends, which lost 2 bases and 7 bases, there was a span of 11 bases. The CDR3 length is 14 residues. Germline V lookup: CDR1 LGHNA, CDR2 YNFKEQ. CDR3 protein: CASSQRRGGEKLFF. Here the CDR3 DNA reads TGTGCCAGCAGCCAACGGCGGGGGGGTGAAAAACTGTTTTTT.

The rearrangement uses TRBV7-8 and TRBJ1-3; D is undetermined. V was pared by 4 bases and J by 1 base, with 14 bases between. Germline CDR1 reads SGHVS; CDR2 reads FQNEAQ. This CDR3 has 16 residues. CDR3 in amino acids: CASSSVRRGSGNTIYF. The CDR3 coding sequence is TGTGCCAGCAGCTCCGTTAGGCGGGGTTCTGGAAACACCATATATTTT.

V gene TRBV28 combines with J gene TRBJ2-7; 9 bases map to TRBD1. Germline CDR1 and CDR2: MDHEN and SYDVKM. CDR3 length: 15 residues. V trimming: 4 bases; J trimming: 5 bases; junction bases outside the gene matches: 9. The CDR3: CASSSPGQGANEQYF. The CDR3, as DNA: TGTGCCAGCAGTTCACCGGGACAGGGAGCCAACGAGCAGTACTTC.

V and J are TRBV28 and TRBJ1-2; a weak D match, TRBD1 (5 bases). The V gene's germline CDR1 is MDHEN and CDR2 SYDVKM. The CDR3 is 14 amino acids. Trimming took 7 bases from V and 2 from J, leaving 14 bases between them. The DNA for the CDR3 is TGTGCCAGCACCCCACCGGGACGGAACTATGGCTACACCTTC. This translates into CASTPPGRNYGYTF.

V gene TRBV10-3 combines with J gene TRBJ1-1; possible D gene TRBD1, 5 bases. This CDR3 has 12 residues. Germline CDR1 ENHRY, CDR2 SYGVKD. V lost 5 bases to trimming and J lost 4 bases, with 8 bases between them. CDR3 sequence (DNA): TGTGCCATCAGTCAGGGAGGCACTGAAGCTTTCTTT. Amino acid sequence: CAISQGGTEAFF.

The CDR3 loop is CASSAGDRVIYGYTF. Written as DNA, the CDR3 is TGTGCCAGCAGCGCCGGGGACAGGGTTATCTATGGCTACACCTTC. The rearrangement joins TRBV11-3 to TRBJ1-2; TRBD1 aligns across 9 bases. CDR1 is SGHNT, CDR2 YENEEA, per germline. The length of the CDR3 is 15 residues. V shed 5 bases, J shed 4 bases, and the junction held 8 bases outside the gene matches.

The rearrangement links TRBV7-2 to TRBJ1-2; D is possibly TRBD1 (6 bases). The V end was cut by 5 bases, the J end by 8 bases, with 21 bases between. Germline V gene data show CDR1 as SGHTA and CDR2 as FQGNSA. This CDR3 has 15 amino acids. The chain's CDR3 is CASSPSAGTNVGYTF. DNA for the CDR3: TGTGCCAGCAGCCCAAGCGCCGGGACAAACGTAGGCTACACCTTC.

This chain connects TRBV28 to TRBJ2-1, with 7 bases aligning to TRBD1. V lost 5 bases, J lost 3 bases, and 10 bases stayed unmatched. The germline CDR1 and CDR2 sequences are MDHEN and SYDVKM. The CDR3 sequence is 16 residues long. Here the CDR3 DNA reads TGTGCCAGCAGTACCTCAGGGGGTCCGTACTACAATGAGCAGTTCTTC. Its translation: CASSTSGGPYYNEQFF.

The CDR3 is CASSQDNKKTQYF. As DNA, the CDR3 is TGCGCCAGCAGCCAAGATAATAAAAAGACCCAGTACTTC. The chain links TRBV4-3 to TRBJ2-5, with no clear D. The V end lost 0 bases, the J end lost 6 bases, and 8 bases lay between the germline ends. The length of the CDR3 is 13 residues. Germline V gives CDR1 LGHNA, CDR2 YSLEER.

The rearrangement joins TRBV7-6 to TRBJ2-3, with TRBD2 matching 13 bases. V shed 3 bases and J 2 bases; nucleotides not matched to a gene: 2. Germline lookup yields CDR1 SGHVS and CDR2 FNYEAQ. CDR3 length equals 16 residues. In DNA form, the CDR3 reads TGTGCCAGCAGCTTGGGACTAGCGGGGAACACAGATACGCAGTATTTT. Translation gives CASSLGLAGNTDTQYF.

This clone has only a few counts. The V and J genes are TRBV4-3 and TRBJ2-6; D perhaps matches TRBD1 (5 bases). The germline V and J ends were trimmed by 3 bases and 4 bases, with 19 bases remaining between them. The CDR3 contains 18 residues. Germline V gene sequence: CDR1 LGHNA, CDR2 YSLEER. The CDR3: CASSQETRQGLGANVLTF. For the CDR3, the DNA is TGCGCCAGCAGCCAGGAAACCAGGCAGGGATTGGGGGCCAACGTCCTGACTTTC.

CDR3 protein: CASRRTQSLEQFF. DNA of the CDR3: TGTGCCAGTAGGCGGACCCAGAGCCTTGAGCAGTTCTTC. The V and J genes are TRBV19 and TRBJ2-1, with D uncertain. CDR1 and CDR2 (germline): LNHDA, SQIVND (reference sequence). V was pared by 6 bases and J by 9 bases, with 15 bases between. This CDR3 region has 13 residues.

This sequence joins TRBV27 and TRBJ1-2, with 8 bases lining up with TRBD1. The germline CDR1 and CDR2 sequences are MNHEY and SMNVEV (reference sequence). The trim removed 5 bases at V and 3 bases at J, leaving 5 bases unmatched. The CDR3 contains 14 residues. The CDR3 region has the DNA TGTGCCAGCAGTCCGAGGACAGGGTACTATGGCTACACCTTC. Protein product: CASSPRTGYYGYTF.

This CDR3 reads CASSIVEVGGTQYF. CDR3 coding DNA: TGTGCCAGCAGCATAGTTGAGGTTGGCGGTACGCAGTATTTT. The chain combines TRBV11-1 with TRBJ2-3; no clear D gene. Trimming removed 5 bases at V and 8 bases at J, with 17 bases between. Looked up from germline, CDR1 is SGHAT and CDR2 is FQDESV (reference sequence). The CDR3 is 14 residues long.

CDR3 coding DNA: TGCAGTGCAAGTCTCAGGGGGCAAAGGGAAAAACTGTTTTTT. It encodes CSASLRGQREKLFF. The chain joins TRBV20-1 to TRBJ1-4; TRBD1 matches 8 bases. CDR1 and CDR2 from the germline V gene are DFQATT and SNEGSKA (reference sequence). The CDR3 sequence is 14 residues long. The junction had 11 bases not matched to a gene; V was cut back by 6 bases and J by 8 bases.

This clone was seen a handful of times. This sample also contains other DNA sequences that code for the same CDR3. The chain recombines TRBV5-1 with TRBJ2-2, with a possible D match to TRBD2 (6 bases). Germline lookup yields CDR1 SGHRS and CDR2 YFSETQ. V was cut by 0 bases and J by 4 bases, with 10 bases left in between. This CDR3 is 15 amino acids long. This chain's CDR3 is CASSLGQGGTGELFF. The CDR3 DNA sequence: TGCGCCAGCAGCTTGGGTCAGGGAGGCACCGGGGAGCTGTTTTTT.

The chain employs TRBV10-2 and TRBJ1-2; 7 bases map to TRBD1. This CDR3 contains 12 residues. Looked up from germline, CDR1 is WSHSY and CDR2 is SAAADI. V lost 8 bases to trimming and J lost 3 bases; unmatched junction nucleotides: 3. Here the CDR3 reads CASQGGDYGYTF. The CDR3 DNA sequence: TGCGCCAGCCAAGGGGGCGACTATGGCTACACCTTC.

The chain combines TRBV30 with TRBJ2-5, with a possible D match to TRBD1 (5 bases). The CDR3 sequence is 12 residues long. In germline, CDR1 is GTSNPN, CDR2 SVGIG (reference sequence). Between the trimmed V and J ends, which lost 0 bases and 5 bases, there was a span of 7 bases. CDR3 region: CAWSVKGETQYF. The CDR3 DNA follows: TGTGCCTGGAGTGTTAAGGGGGAGACCCAGTACTTC.

The chain uses TRBV28 and TRBJ1-4; 11 bases agree with TRBD1. The CDR3 has 17 residues. Germline CDR1 and CDR2: MDHEN and SYDVKM. V dropped 3 bases and J dropped 3; count of bases not matched to a gene: 6. CDR3 sequence: CASSFGTGGRANEKLFF. As DNA, the CDR3 is TGTGCCAGCAGTTTCGGGACAGGGGGACGGGCTAATGAAAAACTGTTTTTT.

The chain employs TRBV2 and TRBJ1-2; D is uncertain. The CDR3 runs to 14 residues. Germline loops: CDR1 SNHLY, CDR2 FYNNEI. V lost 4 bases and J 4 bases, leaving 13 bases between the germline ends. CDR3 sequence: CASSVEARVYGYTF. The CDR3 DNA follows: TGTGCCAGCAGTGTGGAAGCACGAGTCTATGGCTACACCTTC.

The chain combines TRBV6-1 with TRBJ1-1; the D gene is possibly TRBD1 (5 bases). CDR3 length: 13 residues. The V gene lost 3 bases and the J gene lost 7 bases, with 12 bases spanning the gap. Germline V gene data show CDR1 as MNHNS and CDR2 as SASEGT. The CDR3 sequence: CASSDGAADEAFF. The CDR3 coding sequence is TGTGCCAGCAGTGATGGGGCAGCCGATGAAGCTTTCTTT.